This TCR beta chain came from a study of radiotherapy plus CTLA-4 blockade in lung cancer. Study-wide findings and caveats: It was early blood T cell clone dynamics, with interferon-beta, that reportedly best predicted response. Tumor-origin TCR clones grew in blood after radiotherapy plus ipilimumab.

Alongside CTLA-4 blockade with ipilimumab, patients with chemo-refractory metastatic non-small-cell lung cancer received focal radiation. Germline CDR1 reads MGHRA; CDR2 reads YSYEKL. The trim removed 2 bases at V and 3 bases at J, leaving 5 bases unmatched. The CDR3 is 15 amino acids. Assay: immunoSEQ multiplex PCR; the TCRdb copy retains only in-frame clones and omits some. This sample has 30,000 to 45,000 clones, with over 70% found just once. With regard to this clone: Its antigen is currently unknown.

This chain joins TRBV4-1 and TRBJ2-5; 8 bases agree with TRBD2. The specimen comprised peripheral blood, sampled from a patient treated with radiotherapy plus ipilimumab. The origin of this receptor is a human donor with non-small cell lung cancer who had stable disease on radiotherapy plus ipilimumab. For the CDR3, the DNA is TGCGCCAGCAGCCAACACGGGGGGGCCAAAGAGACCCAGTACTTC. This sequence encodes CASSQHGGAKETQYF.